Presented here are 30 T cell receptor beta chains from one specimen sequenced in a study of blood T cell repertoires in COVID-19. TCRdb's table, derived via immunoSEQ multiplex PCR, lists solely in-frame clones and lacks some. Of under 200,000 clones listed, around nine tenths are singletons. The sample was peripheral blood. These receptors were obtained from a woman in her 70s with COVID-19, enrolled during active disease.

The rearrangement uses TRBV19 and TRBJ1-5; maybe TRBD1 (6 bases). Germline CDR1 LNHDA, CDR2 SQIVND (reference sequence). V was shortened by 6 bases and J by 1 base, with 16 bases between the two germline ends. The CDR3 is 16 residues long. Here the CDR3 reads CASSPLQGRSNQPQHF. Written as DNA, the CDR3 is TGTGCCAGTAGCCCCCTTCAGGGGCGAAGCAATCAGCCCCAGCATTTT. The complete variable domain, with remaining parts taken from reference TRBV19 and TRBJ1-5, reads DGGITQSPKYLFRKEGQNVTLSCEQNLNHDAMYWYRQDPGQGLRLIYYSQIVNDFQKGDIAEGYSVSREKKESFPLTVTSAQKNPTAFYLCASSPLQGRSNQPQHFGDGTRLSIL.

V usage is TRBV3-1 (or the pseudogene TRBV3-2) and J usage is TRBJ1-6; D not resolved. V was cut by 3 bases and J by 3 bases, with 12 bases left in between. The CDR3 contains 16 residues. CDR1 is LGHDT and CDR2 is YNNKEL in the germline V gene (reference sequence). The CDR3 is CASSQGSGRYNSPLHF. In DNA form, the CDR3 reads TGTGCCAGCAGCCAGGGTAGTGGGCGCTATAATTCACCCCTCCACTTT.

The genes are TRBV7-2 and TRBJ2-1; TRBD2 matches at 8 bases. The V gene end was trimmed by 1 base and the J gene end by 8 bases; junction bases not matched to a gene: 13. Looked up from germline, CDR1 is SGHTA and CDR2 is FQGNSA. The CDR3 has 17 residues. CDR3: CASSLETAGGVMDEQFF. The CDR3 nucleotides are TGTGCCAGCAGCTTAGAAACGGCGGGGGGAGTGATGGATGAGCAGTTCTTC.

The chain has TRBV5-4 and TRBJ1-4; TRBD1 aligns across 8 bases. CDR3 length equals 18 residues. V was clipped by 1 base and J by 3 bases; unmatched bases: 11. Germline V gene sequence: CDR1 SGHNT, CDR2 YYREEE (reference sequence). DNA of the CDR3: TGTGCCAGCAGCTTGAGGCAGGGGGCGCGTCGTGCTAATGAAAAACTGTTTTTT. This encodes CASSLRQGARRANEKLFF.

V gene TRBV7-8 combines with J gene TRBJ1-1; 9 positions match TRBD1. Germline V lookup: CDR1 SGHVS, CDR2 FQNEAQ. CDR3 size: 17 residues. J was trimmed by 0 bases and V by 1 base; bases with no gene match: 6. The CDR3 nucleotides read TGTGCCAGCAGCTTAGGATACAGGGGGCCCATGAACACTGAAGCTTTCTTT. It encodes CASSLGYRGPMNTEAFF.

About this clone itself: One junction end does not reproduce the germline sequence, and a read error may be involved. The same CDR3 can be traced to other DNA sequences in this sample. The J gene is TRBJ2-5, the V gene TRBV7-7; TRBD1 might be the D (6 bases). The CDR3 has 14 amino acids. The germline gives CDR1 SSHAT, CDR2 FNYEAQ (reference sequence). DNA of the CDR3: TGTGCTAGCAGCTCTACAGGGCTCCAAGAGACCCAGTACTTC. Its protein product is CASSSTGLQETQYF.

This clone was observed a single time. This rearrangement joins TRBV4-1 to TRBJ2-3; maybe TRBD2 (5 bases). Trimming took off 0 bases at V and 8 bases at J, with 9 bases between the two ends. The CDR3 extends over 13 amino acids. Germline V CDR1 and CDR2: MGHRA, YSYEKL. CDR3 DNA sequence: TGCGCCAGCAGCCAAGATCGGGCGGGTACGCAGTATTTT. It yields the protein CASSQDRAGTQYF.

The chain couples TRBV7-2 to TRBJ1-3; D is undetermined. The CDR3 runs 15 residues. The ends were cut back, 5 bases at V and 4 bases at J, with 15 bases in the middle. Germline assignment: CDR1 SGHTA and CDR2 FQGNSA. CDR3 protein: CASSVGSGAGNTIYF. For the CDR3, the DNA is TGTGCCAGCAGCGTAGGGTCGGGTGCGGGAAACACCATATATTTT.

In this sample, this clone turned up a few times. The same CDR3 can be traced to other DNA sequences in this sample. The chain links TRBV30 to TRBJ1-2, with D tentatively TRBD1 (6 bases). This CDR3 comprises 11 residues. With 0 bases removed from V and 8 bases from J, the gap between germline ends came to 7 bases. Germline CDR1 reads GTSNPN; CDR2 reads SVGIG (reference sequence). CDR3 in amino acids: CAWSVQGGYTF. CDR3 nucleotides: TGTGCCTGGAGTGTACAGGGAGGCTACACCTTC.

The chain combines TRBV7-9 with TRBJ2-5, with a tentative D call TRBD1 (5 bases). Trimming took 2 bases from V and 0 from J, leaving 10 bases between them. The CDR3 runs 15 residues. CDR1 and CDR2 (germline): SEHNR, FQNEAQ (reference sequence). DNA for the CDR3: TGTGCCAGCAGCTTATCTCAGGGATACCAAGAGACCCAGTACTTC. Amino acids: CASSLSQGYQETQYF. Full variable domain (missing parts from reference TRBV7-9 and TRBJ2-5): DTGVSQNPRHKITKRGQNVTFRCDPISEHNRLYWYRQTLGQGPEFLTYFQNEAQLEKSRLLSDRFSAERPKGSFSTLEIQRTEQGDSAMYLCASSLSQGYQETQYFGPGTRLLVL.

DNA of the CDR3: TGTGCCAGCAGTTTTGGGACAGGTCCCAAAGCAGGAAAACTGTTTTTT. Its translation: CASSFGTGPKAGKLFF. V gene TRBV6-5 combines with J gene TRBJ1-4, with TRBD1 matching over 8 bases. CDR3 length: 16 amino acids. Germline CDR1 MNHEY, CDR2 SVGAGI. V lost 4 bases to trimming and J lost 10 bases; unmatched junction nucleotides: 14.

The genes are TRBV6-4 and TRBJ2-7, with TRBD1 matching over 8 bases. The CDR3 spans 13 residues. V was clipped by 2 bases and J by 4 bases; unmatched bases: 1. Germline CDR1 is MRHNA and CDR2 is SNTAGT. The CDR3 region is CASSDRDRYEQYF. CDR3 nucleotide sequence: TGTGCCAGCAGTGACCGGGACAGGTACGAGCAGTACTTC.

The chain links TRBV3-1 (or the pseudogene TRBV3-2) to TRBJ1-1; 9 bases line up with TRBD1. Losses at the gene ends were 2 bases for V and 4 bases for J; bases not matched to a gene: 2. The CDR3 covers 14 residues. CDR1 LGHDT and CDR2 YNNKEL come from the germline V gene (reference sequence). CDR3 in DNA: TGTGCCAGCAGCCAAACAGGGGGCGGCACTGAAGCTTTCTTT. This translates into CASSQTGGGTEAFF.

The V and J genes are TRBV7-8 and TRBJ1-1, with TRBD1 as a possible D gene (5 bases). The germline CDR1 and CDR2 sequences are SGHVS and FQNEAQ. Trimming pared 6 bases from V and 1 base from J, leaving 15 bases between. The length of the CDR3 is 15 residues. CDR3 bases: TGTGCCAGCAGACTTGCGGGACGGACGAACACTGAAGCTTTCTTT. Its translation: CASRLAGRTNTEAFF.

The gene calls are TRBV1 and TRBJ2-5; the table's D call, TRBD1, was not checked against the DNA. TRBV1 is assigned pseudogene status. This CDR3 is 17 amino acids long. CDR3 DNA sequence: TGCACCAGCAGCCAAGAGACAGGCCGATCAACTAAAGAGACCCAGTACTTC. Translation gives CTSSQETGRSTKETQYF.

Written as DNA, the CDR3 is TGTGCCAGCAGTACCCCTAGGACAGGGCGATTGGAAAAACTGTTTTTT. Protein: CASSTPRTGRLEKLFF. The V call is TRBV28, the J call TRBJ1-4; 8 bases align to TRBD1. V trimming: 5 bases; J trimming: 8 bases; junction bases outside the gene matches: 13. CDR3 size: 16 residues. The germline V gene has CDR1 MDHEN and CDR2 SYDVKM.

V is TRBV5-1 and J is TRBJ2-3; 7 nucleotides align to TRBD2. This CDR3 comprises 16 residues. The germline V gene encodes CDR1 SGHRS and CDR2 YFSETQ. Trimming at V came to 4 bases and at J to 4 bases, leaving 12 bases not matched to a gene. CDR3 sequence: CASSPQWGGTADTQYF. The CDR3 DNA follows: TGCGCCAGCAGCCCGCAGTGGGGGGGAACCGCAGATACGCAGTATTTT.

With respect to this clone: One end of the junction is discordant with germline, which a read error may explain. The gene calls are TRBV7-7 and TRBJ2-5; TRBD1 matches at 10 bases. The CDR3 loop spans 16 amino acids. Germline values: CDR1 SSHAT, CDR2 FNYEAQ (reference sequence). CDR3 sequence: CASSLDPGTGAETQYF. The DNA of the CDR3 is TGTGCTAGCAGCTTAGATCCCGGGACAGGGGCAGAGACCCAGTACTTC.

The rearrangement joins TRBV7-8 to TRBJ1-2, with a possible D match to TRBD1 (6 bases). This CDR3 is 14 amino acids long. V was pared by 4 bases and J by 1 base, with 10 bases between. Looked up from germline, CDR1 is SGHVS and CDR2 is FQNEAQ. CDR3 bases: TGTGCCAGCAGCTCCAGGGGTGGTAACTATGGCTACACCTTC. Protein: CASSSRGGNYGYTF.

The rearrangement joins TRBV11-3 to TRBJ1-1; no clear D. V was shortened by 5 bases and J by 1 base, with 8 bases between the two germline ends. The CDR3 runs 13 residues. Per the germline V gene, CDR1 is SGHNT and CDR2 is YENEEA. CDR3 nucleotide sequence: TGTGCCAGCAGCATCCTAGAGAACACTGAAGCTTTCTTT. Its translation is CASSILENTEAFF. Using reference TRBV11-3 and TRBJ1-1 for the parts outside the CDR3, the full variable domain is EAGVVQSPRYKIIEKKQPVAFWCNPISGHNTLYWYLQNLGQGPELLIRYENEEAVDDSQLPKDRFSAERLKGVDSTLKIQPAELGDSAVYLCASSILENTEAFFGQGTRLTVV.

This chain connects TRBV27 to TRBJ2-3; D might be TRBD2 (6 bases). Trimming left V 4 bases short and J 0 bases short, with 11 bases between. CDR1 MNHEY and CDR2 SMNVEV come from the germline V gene (reference sequence). The CDR3 has 15 residues. CDR3 in amino acids: CASSWRGTSTDTQYF. The DNA for the CDR3 is TGTGCCAGCAGTTGGCGGGGCACTAGCACAGATACGCAGTATTTT.

The chain couples TRBV11-2 to TRBJ1-1, with 11 bases fitting TRBD1. The CDR3 runs 16 residues. Germline lookup yields CDR1 SGHAT and CDR2 FQNNGV. V lost 1 base and J lost 4; bases outside the gene matches: 5. The CDR3 sequence: CASSLGTGTGGTEAFF. CDR3 in DNA: TGTGCCAGCAGCTTAGGAACCGGGACAGGGGGCACTGAAGCTTTCTTT.

The J gene is TRBJ1-4, the V gene TRBV7-2; D is perhaps TRBD1 (6 bases). Trimming left V 5 bases short and J 4 bases short, with 14 bases between. The V gene's germline CDR1 is SGHTA and CDR2 FQGNSA. This CDR3 has 15 residues. The CDR3 sequence: CASSQQDSYNEKLFF. The CDR3 DNA reads as TGTGCCAGCAGCCAACAGGACAGTTATAATGAAAAACTGTTTTTT.

The V call is TRBV19, the J call TRBJ1-1, with 9 bases matching TRBD1. Germline V gene sequence: CDR1 LNHDA, CDR2 SQIVND (reference sequence). V gave up 11 bases and J gave up 1 base; unmatched junction bases: 8. This CDR3 contains 14 residues. The CDR3 reads CAVRGQGKNTEAFF. CDR3 nucleotide sequence: TGTGCCGTTAGGGGACAGGGCAAGAACACTGAAGCTTTCTTT.

The rearrangement joins TRBV18 to TRBJ2-5; TRBD1 matches 7 bases. After removal of 3 bases from V and 2 bases from J, the junction contained 3 bases not matched to a gene. The CDR3 covers 14 residues. Per the germline V gene, CDR1 is KGHSH and CDR2 is LQKENI. CDR3 coding DNA: TGTGCCAGCTCACCGGGACAGTCTCAAGAGACCCAGTACTTC. Its translation: CASSPGQSQETQYF.

In DNA form, the CDR3 reads TGTGCCTGGAGTGACAGGGGGCGGGAGACCCAGTACTTC. This gives the protein CAWSDRGRETQYF. J is TRBJ2-5 and V is TRBV30; 9 positions match TRBD1. CDR1 GTSNPN and CDR2 SVGIG come from the germline V gene (reference sequence). V was clipped by 1 base and J by 5 bases; unmatched bases: 2. This CDR3 comprises 13 residues.

This clone was seen a handful of times. The chain is built from TRBV6-5 and TRBJ1-4, with a tentative D call TRBD1 (6 bases). Trimming took off 6 bases at V and 6 bases at J, with 14 bases between the two ends. This CDR3 has 14 residues. Germline CDR1 reads MNHEY; CDR2 reads SVGAGI. The DNA of the CDR3 is TGTGCCAGCAGGGCAGGGGAAAGCTATGAAAAACTGTTTTTT. This translates into CASRAGESYEKLFF.

This clone was counted a single time. The chain has TRBV6-5 and TRBJ1-5; the D is unclear. Germline V lookup: CDR1 MNHEY, CDR2 SVGAGI. The CDR3 runs 14 residues. The V end was cut by 3 bases, the J end by 1 base, with 7 bases between. CDR3 DNA: TGTGCCAGCAGTTATGGTCGGAGCAATCAGCCCCAGCATTTT. It specifies CASSYGRSNQPQHF.

This sequence joins TRBV5-4 and TRBJ2-3; a possible D gene is TRBD2 (6 bases). The CDR3 loop spans 14 amino acids. V lost 5 bases and J 1 base, leaving 11 bases between the germline ends. CDR1 SGHNT and CDR2 YYREEE come from the germline V gene (reference sequence). CDR3 DNA sequence: TGTGCCAGCAGGCCTACGGGAGGCACAGATACGCAGTATTTT. Protein sequence: CASRPTGGTDTQYF.

V is TRBV27 and J is TRBJ1-5; D is perhaps TRBD1 (5 bases). This CDR3 is built from 15 residues. Germline values: CDR1 MNHEY, CDR2 SMNVEV (reference sequence). Trimming pared 5 bases from V and 5 bases from J, leaving 16 bases between. Here the CDR3 DNA reads TGTGCCAGCAGTCCTTCAGGCCAGGGTTATCAGCCCCAGCATTTT. Amino acids: CASSPSGQGYQPQHF.